These T cell receptor beta chains were read from a single sample in a study of beta chain features in type 1 diabetes. Assay: immunoSEQ multiplex PCR; the TCRdb copy retains only in-frame clones and omits some. The data contain about 240,000 clones, 25% to 35% of them singletons. What was sequenced was central memory CD4+ T cells from blood. These receptors all come from a man aged 30 to 39 in good health. Each CDR3 is given with its conserved first and last residue. Each record gives: V gene, J gene, D gene, clone size, CDR3 protein, CDR3 DNA. The D gene is left open where the match is weak. Only part of the rows carry a size: once, few, many, or a class if the clone is expanded.

V: TRBV11-2
J: TRBJ1-1
D: TRBD1
size: -
CDR3: CASSPLDRDGAFF
DNA: TGTGCCAGCAGCCCATTGGACAGGGATGGAGCTTTCTTT

V: TRBV5-5
J: TRBJ2-5
D: TRBD2
size: -
CDR3: CASSLQGGETQYF
DNA: TGTGCCAGCAGCCTTCAGGGAGGGGAGACCCAGTACTTC

V: TRBV18
J: TRBJ2-7
D: -
size: -
CDR3: CASSPGLSYEQYF
DNA: TGTGCCAGCTCACCCGGACTTTCCTACGAGCAGTACTTC

V: TRBV30
J: TRBJ1-1
D: TRBD1
size: few
CDR3: CAWKQGDTEAFF
DNA: TGTGCCTGGAAGCAGGGGGACACTGAAGCTTTCTTT

V: TRBV29-1
J: TRBJ2-1
D: TRBD2
size: -
CDR3: CSVEVTSGNEQFF
DNA: TGCAGCGTTGAAGTGACTAGCGGCAATGAGCAGTTCTTC

V: TRBV30
J: TRBJ2-5
D: -
size: -
CDR3: CAWRLARETQYF
DNA: TGTGCCTGGCGATTGGCTCGGGAGACCCAGTACTTC

V: TRBV29-1
J: TRBJ2-1
D: -
size: few
CDR3: CSVVIDPAGEQFF
DNA: TGCAGCGTCGTTATAGATCCCGCGGGTGAGCAGTTCTTC

V: TRBV5-5
J: TRBJ2-4
D: -
size: -
CDR3: CASSLDGAGAKNIQYF
DNA: TGTGCCAGCAGCTTGGATGGGGCCGGGGCCAAAAACATTCAGTACTTC

V: TRBV2
J: TRBJ2-5
D: -
size: -
CDR3: CASSDGGLGTQYF
DNA: TGTGCCAGCAGTGACGGGGGCCTGGGGACCCAGTACTTC

V: TRBV16
J: TRBJ1-2
D: -
size: few
CDR3: CASSPPGRNYGYTF
DNA: TGTGCCAGCAGCCCCCCGGGGAGAAACTATGGCTACACCTTC

V: TRBV2
J: TRBJ2-1
D: -
size: -
CDR3: CASSERERPLSSYNEQFF
DNA: TGTGCCAGCAGTGAAAGAGAGCGCCCACTTAGCTCCTACAATGAGCAGTTCTTC

V: TRBV15
J: TRBJ1-1
D: -
size: -
CDR3: CATSRERVNTEAFF
DNA: TGTGCCACCAGCAGAGAGCGAGTGAACACTGAAGCTTTCTTT

V: TRBV18
J: TRBJ2-7
D: -
size: -
CDR3: CASSPLQDSYEQYF
DNA: TGTGCCAGCTCACCATTACAGGACTCCTACGAGCAGTACTTC

V: TRBV5-4
J: TRBJ1-1
D: -
size: few
CDR3: CASSLDLVNTEAFF
DNA: TGTGCCAGCAGCTTGGATCTGGTGAACACTGAAGCTTTCTTT

V: TRBV5-8
J: TRBJ1-1
D: -
size: -
CDR3: CASSYYTEAFF
DNA: TGTGCCAGCAGCTACTACACTGAAGCTTTCTTT

V: TRBV7-2
J: TRBJ2-3
D: -
size: few
CDR3: CASSPSSLTDTQYF
DNA: TGTGCCAGCAGCCCCTCATCCCTCACAGATACGCAGTATTTT

V: TRBV7-9
J: TRBJ2-1
D: -
size: few
CDR3: CASSLGDGSRFF
DNA: TGTGCCAGCAGCTTAGGCGACGGGTCTCGGTTCTTC

V: TRBV30
J: TRBJ1-3
D: TRBD1
size: -
CDR3: CAWSPRDRVFSGNTIYF
DNA: TGTGCCTGGAGCCCCCGGGACAGGGTCTTCTCTGGAAACACCATATATTTT

V: TRBV5-1
J: TRBJ2-1
D: TRBD2
size: few
CDR3: CASRTGTSGRIEAIF
DNA: TGCGCCAGCAGGACTGGAACTAGCGGGAGAATAGAGGCGATCTTC

V: TRBV2
J: TRBJ2-1
D: -
size: few
CDR3: CASSRDARLNEQFF
DNA: TGTGCCAGCAGCCGGGACGCACGACTCAATGAGCAGTTCTTC

V: TRBV9
J: TRBJ2-2
D: -
size: -
CDR3: CASSVDFDTGELFF
DNA: TGTGCCAGCAGCGTAGATTTTGACACCGGGGAGCTGTTTTTT

V: TRBV13
J: TRBJ2-1
D: -
size: few
CDR3: CASSPFERNNEQFF
DNA: TGTGCCAGCAGCCCTTTTGAGCGGAACAATGAGCAGTTCTTC

V: TRBV2
J: TRBJ2-3
D: -
size: few
CDR3: CASSEAGTATDTQYF
DNA: TGTGCCAGCAGTGAAGCTGGGACTGCCACAGATACGCAGTATTTT

V: TRBV10-2
J: TRBJ2-5
D: TRBD2
size: -
CDR3: CAIPLAGEETQYF
DNA: TGCGCCATCCCCCTAGCGGGAGAAGAGACCCAGTACTTC